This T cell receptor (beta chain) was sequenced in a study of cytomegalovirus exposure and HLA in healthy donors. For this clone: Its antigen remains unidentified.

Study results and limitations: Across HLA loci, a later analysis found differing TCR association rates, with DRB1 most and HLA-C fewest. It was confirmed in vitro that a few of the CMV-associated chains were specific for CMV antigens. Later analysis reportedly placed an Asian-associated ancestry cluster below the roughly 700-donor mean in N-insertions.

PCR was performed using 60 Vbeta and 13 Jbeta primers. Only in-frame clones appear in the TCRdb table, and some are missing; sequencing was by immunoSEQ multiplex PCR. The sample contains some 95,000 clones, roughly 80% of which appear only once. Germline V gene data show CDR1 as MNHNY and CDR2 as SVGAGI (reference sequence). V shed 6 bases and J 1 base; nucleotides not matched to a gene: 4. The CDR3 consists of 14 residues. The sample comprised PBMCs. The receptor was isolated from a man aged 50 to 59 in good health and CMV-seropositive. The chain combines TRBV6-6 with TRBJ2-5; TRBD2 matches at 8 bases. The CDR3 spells CASRTRGGQETQYF. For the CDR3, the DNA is TGTGCCAGCAGGACTCGGGGGGGCCAAGAGACCCAGTACTTC.